This T cell receptor beta chain was documented in a study of T cells in Graves' hyperthyroidism and ophthalmopathy. TCR beta CDR3 regions were amplified from RNA. HTBI primers were used for first-round RT-PCR of the TCR CDR3. Each CDR3 protein gets one entry after TCRdb re-called the multiplex PCR reads with MiXCR. The sample contains 600,000 to 750,000 distinct CDR3 sequences, about 18% of which appear only once. Losses at the gene ends were 0 bases for V and 6 bases for J; bases not matched to a gene: 1. This CDR3 has 14 amino acids. Germline CDR1 and CDR2: SGHRS and YFSETQ. As to this clonotype: What it binds is not known.

The authors obtained PBMCs from over 7.5 ml of fresh peripheral blood. Study-wide findings and caveats: In blood, most of the thyroid clonotypes expanded above 0.001 were also present.

The receptor comes from a man between 50 and 59 years old with Graves' hyperthyroidism. This sequence joins TRBV5-1 and TRBJ1-3; 9 bases are a match to TRBD1. Sequenced input: blood. The CDR3 loop reads CASSLGQGVNTIYF. The CDR3 DNA follows: TGCGCCAGCAGCTTGGGACAGGGGGTAAACACCATATATTTT.